The clone carrying this T cell receptor beta chain has just a few counts. Its antigen is currently unknown. The data derive from a study of shared clonotypes between healthy human individuals. Sequencing was at deep level. The assay was immunoSEQ multiplex PCR, and TCRdb's table has in-frame clones only and misses some. Among about 1 million clones listed, around 74% were seen once. General study findings and limits: Genetic and exposure-history diversity was limited by the small donor number. Estimated clonotype richness was generally higher in naive than memory subsets.

The germline gives CDR1 SGHNT, CDR2 YYREEE (reference sequence). V lost 7 bases, J lost 5 bases, and 15 bases lay in between. This CDR3 has 13 amino acids. The rearrangement joins TRBV5-4 to TRBJ2-5; tentatively, D is TRBD1 (6 bases). Specimen: memory CD4+ T cells sorted from blood. Subset reported: CD45RA-negative fraction. The TCR comes from a young man in good health. CDR3: CASAQQGVETQYF. The DNA for the CDR3 is TGTGCCAGCGCCCAACAGGGAGTGGAGACCCAGTACTTC.